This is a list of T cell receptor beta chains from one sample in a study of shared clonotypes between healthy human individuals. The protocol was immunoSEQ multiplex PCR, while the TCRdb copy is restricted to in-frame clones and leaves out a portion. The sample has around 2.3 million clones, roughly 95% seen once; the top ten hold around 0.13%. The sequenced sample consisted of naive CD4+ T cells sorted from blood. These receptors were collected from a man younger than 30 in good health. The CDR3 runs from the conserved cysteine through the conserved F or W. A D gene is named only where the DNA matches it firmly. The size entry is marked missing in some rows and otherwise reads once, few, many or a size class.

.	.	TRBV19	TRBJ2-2	CASSIGTTGELFF	TGTGCCAGTAGTATAGGGACTACCGGGGAGCTGTTTTTT
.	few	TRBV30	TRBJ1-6	CAWSVRASLGSPLHF	TGTGCCTGGAGTGTCCGGGCCTCCTTGGGTTCACCCCTCCACTTT
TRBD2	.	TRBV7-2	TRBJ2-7	CASSLGLAGRGTYEQYF	TGTGCCAGCAGCTTAGGTCTAGCGGGCAGGGGAACCTACGAGCAGTACTTC
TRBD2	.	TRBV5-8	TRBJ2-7	CASSLLAGGYEQYF	TGTGCCAGCAGCTTGCTAGCGGGAGGCTACGAGCAGTACTTC
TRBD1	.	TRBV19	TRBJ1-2	CATELGQGLGGYTF	TGTGCCACCGAACTCGGACAGGGTCTAGGCGGCTACACCTTC
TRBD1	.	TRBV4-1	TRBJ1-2	CASSQVSGQGSYGYTF	TGCGCCAGCAGCCAAGTGTCGGGACAGGGATCATATGGCTACACCTTC
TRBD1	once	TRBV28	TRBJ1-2	CASSLRGDLYGYTF	TGTGCCAGCAGTCTCAGGGGGGACCTCTATGGCTACACCTTC
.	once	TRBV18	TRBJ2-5	CASSPGILETQYF	TGTGCCAGCTCACCCGGGATATTAGAGACCCAGTACTTC
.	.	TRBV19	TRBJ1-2	CASSSSRGTFLYGYTF	TGTGCCAGTAGTTCCTCTAGGGGGACCTTTCTCTATGGCTACACCTTC
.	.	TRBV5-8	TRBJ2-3	CASSPGPGTDTQYF	TGTGCCAGCAGCCCGGGACCGGGCACAGATACGCAGTATTTT
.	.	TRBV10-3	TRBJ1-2	CATLTETRYGYTF	TGTGCCACCTTGACAGAGACTCGTTATGGCTACACCTTC
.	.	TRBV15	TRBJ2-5	CATSREVGWEETQYF	TGTGCCACCAGCAGAGAGGTGGGATGGGAAGAGACCCAGTACTTC
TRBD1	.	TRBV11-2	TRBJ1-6	CASSSQGNNSPLHF	TGTGCCAGCAGCTCACAGGGGAATAATTCACCCCTCCACTTT
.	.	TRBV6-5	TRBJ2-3	CARTRRQTFKDTQYF	TGTGCCAGAACCCGGAGACAAACATTCAAGGATACGCAGTATTTT
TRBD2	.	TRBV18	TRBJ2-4	CASSRLRGGLAKNIQYF	TGTGCCAGCTCACGCCTGCGGGGGGGACTAGCCAAAAACATTCAGTACTTC
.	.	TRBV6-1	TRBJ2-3	CASRVKREALDTQYF	TGTGCCAGCAGGGTAAAGAGGGAGGCATTGGATACGCAGTATTTT
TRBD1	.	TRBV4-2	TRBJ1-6	CASSQETGDLAPLHF	TGTGCCAGCAGCCAAGAGACAGGGGATCTCGCACCCCTCCACTTT
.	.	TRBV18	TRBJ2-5	CASFLSRNQETQYF	TGTGCCAGTTTTCTGAGCCGAAACCAAGAGACCCAGTACTTC
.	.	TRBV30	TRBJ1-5	CAWSVENRLSNQPQHF	TGTGCCTGGAGTGTAGAAAACAGGTTGAGCAATCAGCCCCAGCATTTT
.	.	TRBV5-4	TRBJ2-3	CASSKGLPSTDTQYF	TGTGCCAGCAGCAAGGGCTTGCCTAGCACAGATACGCAGTATTTT
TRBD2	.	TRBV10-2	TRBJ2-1	CASILGLAGINEQFF	TGCGCCAGCATTCTGGGACTAGCGGGAATTAATGAGCAGTTCTTC
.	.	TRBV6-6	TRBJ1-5	CASSGARVAPQHF	TGTGCCAGCAGTGGGGCCCGAGTGGCGCCCCAGCATTTT
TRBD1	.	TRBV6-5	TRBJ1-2	CASTRWTGVSGYTF	TGTGCCAGCACCCGTTGGACAGGGGTGTCGGGCTACACCTTC
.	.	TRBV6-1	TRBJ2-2	CASSEGEAGGELFF	TGTGCCAGCAGTGAAGGGGAGGCGGGCGGGGAGCTGTTTTTT
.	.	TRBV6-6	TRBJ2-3	CASSYPPDTQYF	TGTGCCAGCAGTTATCCACCAGATACGCAGTATTTT
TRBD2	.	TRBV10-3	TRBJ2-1	CAITAGVGNEQFF	TGTGCCATCACGGCGGGAGTGGGGAATGAGCAGTTCTTC
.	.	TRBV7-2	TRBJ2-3	CASSGWASTDTQYF	TGTGCCAGCAGCGGGTGGGCATCAACAGATACGCAGTATTTT
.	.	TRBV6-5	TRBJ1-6	CASSYSTWSNSPLHF	TGTGCCAGCAGTTACTCCACATGGTCCAATTCACCCCTCCACTTT
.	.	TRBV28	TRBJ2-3	CASSESDTQYF	TGTGCCAGCAGCGAATCAGATACGCAGTATTTT
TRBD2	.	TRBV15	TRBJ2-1	CATSRDPREGRSGEQFF	TGTGCCACCAGCAGAGATCCCAGGGAGGGGCGGTCGGGTGAGCAGTTCTTC
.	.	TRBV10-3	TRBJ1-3	CGGGGTIYF	TGCGGGGGGGGAGGCACCATATATTTT
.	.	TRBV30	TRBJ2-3	CAWSQVGQYF	TGTGCCTGGAGTCAGGTTGGGCAGTATTTT
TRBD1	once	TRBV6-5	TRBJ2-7	CASRQGISSYEQYF	TGTGCCAGCAGACAGGGGATAAGCTCCTACGAGCAGTACTTC
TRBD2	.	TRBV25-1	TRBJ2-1	CASSVAGGVEQFF	TGTGCCAGCAGTGTAGCGGGGGGTGTGGAGCAGTTCTTC
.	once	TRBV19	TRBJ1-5	CASVVHNQPQHF	TGTGCCAGTGTCGTCCACAATCAGCCCCAGCATTTT
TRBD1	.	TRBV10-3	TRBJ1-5	CAISESIGGRQPQHF	TGTGCCATCAGTGAGTCGATAGGGGGCAGGCAGCCCCAGCATTTT
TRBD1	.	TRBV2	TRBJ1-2	CASRSQGNYGYTF	TGTGCCAGCAGGTCACAGGGGAACTATGGCTACACCTTC
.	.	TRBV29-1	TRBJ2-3	CSEMDWSDAPDTQYF	TGCAGCGAGATGGATTGGTCGGACGCCCCAGATACGCAGTATTTT
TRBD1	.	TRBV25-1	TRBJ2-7	CASSAGQFYEQYF	TGTGCCAGCAGTGCGGGACAGTTCTACGAGCAGTACTTC
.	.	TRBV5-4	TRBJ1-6	CASSLGLTNNSPLHF	TGTGCCAGCAGCTTGGGACTGACAAATAATTCACCCCTCCACTTT
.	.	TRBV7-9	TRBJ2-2	CASSLEGGLITGELFF	TGTGCCAGCAGCTTAGAAGGTGGTCTTATCACCGGGGAGCTGTTTTTT
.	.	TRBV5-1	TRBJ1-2	CASSLDREFGYTF	TGCGCCAGCAGCTTGGACAGGGAATTTGGCTACACCTTC
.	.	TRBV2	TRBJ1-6	CASSERSFNSPLHF	TGTGCCAGCAGTGAGCGCAGTTTTAATTCACCCCTCCACTTT
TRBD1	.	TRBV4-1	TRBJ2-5	CASSGQGTQETQYF	TGCGCCAGCAGCGGACAGGGGACCCAAGAGACCCAGTACTTC
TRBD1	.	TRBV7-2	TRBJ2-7	CASSSWDRGSYEQYF	TGTGCCAGCAGCTCTTGGGACAGGGGATCCTACGAGCAGTACTTC
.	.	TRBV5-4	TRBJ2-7	CASSLGAGNSYEQYF	TGTGCCAGCAGCTTGGGGGCAGGGAACTCCTACGAGCAGTACTTC
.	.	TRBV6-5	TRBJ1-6	CASTRGVGSPLHF	TGTGCCAGCACCCGGGGGGTAGGCTCACCCCTCCACTTT